This T cell receptor (beta chain) was identified during a study of TIL therapy for anti-PD-1-resistant metastatic lung cancer. The immunoSEQ assay was v3. Measured with immunoSEQ multiplex PCR; TCRdb has only the in-frame clones, and not every one. Among roughly 60,000 clones listed, around 86% were seen once. Described time point: pre-treatment sample, taken before nivolumab and TIL therapy. There are 15 residues in the CDR3. Trimming stripped 5 bases from V and 0 bases from J, with 14 bases between. In germline, CDR1 is SGHAT, CDR2 FQNNGV. The sequencing used blood, collected at baseline. The TCR was taken from a person aged 25 to 80 with non-small cell lung cancer. The chain combines TRBV11-2 with TRBJ2-7; tentative D call: TRBD2 (5 bases). Written as DNA, the CDR3 is TGTGCCAGCAGCCCTGGAGGAATTTCCTCCTACGAGCAGTACTTC. Translation gives CASSPGGISSYEQYF.